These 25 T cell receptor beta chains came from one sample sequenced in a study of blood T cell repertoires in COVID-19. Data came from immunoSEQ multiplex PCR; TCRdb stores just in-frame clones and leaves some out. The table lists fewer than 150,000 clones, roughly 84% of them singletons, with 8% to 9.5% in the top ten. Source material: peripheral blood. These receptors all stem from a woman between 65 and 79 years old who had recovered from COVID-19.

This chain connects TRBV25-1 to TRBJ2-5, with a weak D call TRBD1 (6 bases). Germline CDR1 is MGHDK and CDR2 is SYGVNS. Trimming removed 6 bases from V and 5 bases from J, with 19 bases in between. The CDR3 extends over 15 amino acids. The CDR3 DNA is TGTGCCAGCAGCCAGGACCAGGGGTTCCGGGAGACCCAGTACTTC. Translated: CASSQDQGFRETQYF.

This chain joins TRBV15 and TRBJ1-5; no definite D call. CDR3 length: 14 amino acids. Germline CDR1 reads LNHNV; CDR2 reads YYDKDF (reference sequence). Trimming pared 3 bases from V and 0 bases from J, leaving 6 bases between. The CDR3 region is CATSSLVSNQPQHF. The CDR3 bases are TGTGCCACCAGCAGCCTAGTTAGCAATCAGCCCCAGCATTTT.

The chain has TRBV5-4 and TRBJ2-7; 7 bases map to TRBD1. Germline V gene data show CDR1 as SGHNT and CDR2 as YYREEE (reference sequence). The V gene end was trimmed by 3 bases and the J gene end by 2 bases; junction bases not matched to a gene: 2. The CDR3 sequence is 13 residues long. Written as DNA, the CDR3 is TGTGCCAGCAGCTCAGGGGGACCCTACGAGCAGTACTTC. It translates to CASSSGGPYEQYF. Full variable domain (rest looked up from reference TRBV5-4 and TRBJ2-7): ETGVTQSPTHLIKTRGQQVTLRCSSQSGHNTVSWYQQALGQGPQFIFQYYREEENGRGNFPPRFSGLQFPNYSSELNVNALELDDSALYLCASSSGGPYEQYFGPGTRLTVT.

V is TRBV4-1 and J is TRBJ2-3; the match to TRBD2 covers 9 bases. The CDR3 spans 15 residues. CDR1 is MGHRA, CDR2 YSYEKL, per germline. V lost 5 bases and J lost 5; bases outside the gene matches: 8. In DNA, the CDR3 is TGCGCCAGCAGCTCCCAAGCGGGAGGTGGAGATACGCAGTATTTT. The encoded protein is CASSSQAGGGDTQYF.

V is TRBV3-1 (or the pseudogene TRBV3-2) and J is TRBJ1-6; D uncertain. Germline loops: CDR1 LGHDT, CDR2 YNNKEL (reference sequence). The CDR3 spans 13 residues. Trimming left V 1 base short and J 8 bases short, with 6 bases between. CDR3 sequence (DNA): TGTGCCAGCAGCCAAGTATTTGATTCACCCCTCCACTTT. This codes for CASSQVFDSPLHF.

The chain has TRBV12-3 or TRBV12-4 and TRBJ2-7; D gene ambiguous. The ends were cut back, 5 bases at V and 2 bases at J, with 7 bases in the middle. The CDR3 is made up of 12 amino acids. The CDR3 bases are TGTGCCAGCAGTCCACATACCTACGAGCAGTACTTC. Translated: CASSPHTYEQYF.

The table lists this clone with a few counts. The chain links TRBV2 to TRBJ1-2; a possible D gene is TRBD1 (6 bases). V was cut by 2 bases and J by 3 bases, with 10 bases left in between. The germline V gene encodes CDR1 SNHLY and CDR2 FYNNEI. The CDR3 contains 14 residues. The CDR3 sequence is CASSENRVHYGYTF. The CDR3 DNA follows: TGTGCCAGCAGTGAAAACAGGGTGCACTATGGCTACACCTTC.

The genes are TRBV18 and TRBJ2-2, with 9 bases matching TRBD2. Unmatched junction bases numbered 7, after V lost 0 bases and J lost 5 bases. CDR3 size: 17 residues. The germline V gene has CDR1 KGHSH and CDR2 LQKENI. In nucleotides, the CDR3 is TGTGCCAGCTCACCACCGTTTAGCGGGAGAGGAACCGGGGAGCTGTTTTTT. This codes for CASSPPFSGRGTGELFF.

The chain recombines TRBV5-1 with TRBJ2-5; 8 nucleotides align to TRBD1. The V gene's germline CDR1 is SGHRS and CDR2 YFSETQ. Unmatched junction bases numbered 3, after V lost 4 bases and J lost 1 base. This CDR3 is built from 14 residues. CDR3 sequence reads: CASSTTGGQETQYF. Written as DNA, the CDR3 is TGCGCCAGCAGCACAACAGGGGGCCAAGAGACCCAGTACTTC. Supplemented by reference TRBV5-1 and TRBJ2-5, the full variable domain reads KAGVTQTPRYLIKTRGQQVTLSCSPISGHRSVSWYQQTPGQGLQFLFEYFSETQRNKGNFPGRFSGRQFSNSRSEMNVSTLELGDSALYLCASSTTGGQETQYFGPGTRLLVL.

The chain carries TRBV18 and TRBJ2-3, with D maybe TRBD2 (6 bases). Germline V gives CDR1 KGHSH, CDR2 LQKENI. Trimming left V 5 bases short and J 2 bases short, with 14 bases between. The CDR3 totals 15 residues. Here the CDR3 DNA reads TGTGCCAGCTCAACCCTAGCGCAACTCACAGATACGCAGTATTTT. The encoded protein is CASSTLAQLTDTQYF.

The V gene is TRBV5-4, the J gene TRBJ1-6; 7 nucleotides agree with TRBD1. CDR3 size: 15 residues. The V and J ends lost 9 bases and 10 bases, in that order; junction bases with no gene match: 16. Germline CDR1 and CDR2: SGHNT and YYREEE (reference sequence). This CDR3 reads CATYHWDSLYSPLHF. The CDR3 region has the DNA TGTGCCACTTACCACTGGGACAGCTTATACTCACCCCTCCACTTT.

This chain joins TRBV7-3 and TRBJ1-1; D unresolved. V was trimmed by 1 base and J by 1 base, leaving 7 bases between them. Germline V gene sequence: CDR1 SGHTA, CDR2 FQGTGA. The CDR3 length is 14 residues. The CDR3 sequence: CASSLIGENTEAFF. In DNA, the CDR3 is TGTGCCAGCAGCTTAATAGGAGAGAACACTGAAGCTTTCTTT. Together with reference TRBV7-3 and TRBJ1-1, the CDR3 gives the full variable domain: GAGVSQTPSNKVTEKGKYVELRCDPISGHTALYWYRQSLGQGPEFLIYFQGTGAADDSGLPNDRFFAVRPEGSVSTLKIQRTERGDSAVYLCASSLIGENTEAFFGQGTRLTVV.

The CDR3 region is CASSQGLVTGVSKNIQYF. The CDR3 nucleotides are TGCGCCAGCAGCCAAGGACTGGTGACGGGAGTATCCAAAAACATTCAGTACTTC. The V call is TRBV4-1, the J call TRBJ2-4, with a tentative D call TRBD2 (6 bases). The length of the CDR3 is 18 residues. Trimming removed 1 base at V and 2 bases at J, with 18 bases between. The V gene's germline CDR1 is MGHRA and CDR2 YSYEKL.

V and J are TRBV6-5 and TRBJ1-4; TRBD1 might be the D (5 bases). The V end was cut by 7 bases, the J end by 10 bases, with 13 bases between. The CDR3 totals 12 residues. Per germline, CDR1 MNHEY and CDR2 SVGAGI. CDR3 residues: CASTDGGGKLFF. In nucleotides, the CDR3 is TGTGCCAGCACCGATGGGGGGGGAAAACTGTTTTTT.

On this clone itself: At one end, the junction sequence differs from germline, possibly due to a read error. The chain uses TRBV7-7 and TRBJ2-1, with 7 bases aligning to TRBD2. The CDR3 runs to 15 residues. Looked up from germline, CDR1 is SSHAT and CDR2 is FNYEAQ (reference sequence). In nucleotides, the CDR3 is TGTGCTAGCAGCCGCGGGGGTTACTCCTACAATGAGCAGTTCTTC. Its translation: CASSRGGYSYNEQFF.

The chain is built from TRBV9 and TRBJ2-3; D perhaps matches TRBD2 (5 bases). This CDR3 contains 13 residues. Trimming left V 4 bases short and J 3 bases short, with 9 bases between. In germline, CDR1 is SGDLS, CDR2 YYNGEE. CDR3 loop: CASSSSGTDTQYF. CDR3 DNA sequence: TGTGCCAGCAGCAGCTCGGGGACAGATACGCAGTATTTT.

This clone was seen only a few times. Here the CDR3 DNA reads TGTGCCAGCTCACCGCTAGCGGGACAACAAGAGACCCAGTACTTC. Translated, it gives CASSPLAGQQETQYF. The chain recombines TRBV18 with TRBJ2-5; 9 bases agree with TRBD2. Germline-derived CDR1 and CDR2 are KGHSH and LQKENI. V shed 3 bases, J shed 2 bases, and the junction held 4 bases outside the gene matches. There are 15 residues in the CDR3.

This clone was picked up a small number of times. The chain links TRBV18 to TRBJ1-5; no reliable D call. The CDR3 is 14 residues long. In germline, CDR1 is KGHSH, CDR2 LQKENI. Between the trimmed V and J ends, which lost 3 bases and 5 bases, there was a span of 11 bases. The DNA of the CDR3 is TGTGCCAGCTCACCGGCGGGCCGCTATCAGCCCCAGCATTTT. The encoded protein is CASSPAGRYQPQHF.

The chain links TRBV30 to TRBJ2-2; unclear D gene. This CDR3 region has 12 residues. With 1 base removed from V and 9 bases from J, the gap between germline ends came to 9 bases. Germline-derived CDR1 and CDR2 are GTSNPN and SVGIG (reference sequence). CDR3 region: CAWSASPRELFF. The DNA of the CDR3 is TGTGCCTGGAGTGCCTCTCCCCGGGAGCTGTTTTTT.

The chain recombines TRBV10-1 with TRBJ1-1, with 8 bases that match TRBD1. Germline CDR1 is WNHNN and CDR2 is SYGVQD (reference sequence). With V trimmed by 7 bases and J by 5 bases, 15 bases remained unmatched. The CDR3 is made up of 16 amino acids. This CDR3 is CASKRTGKTYTTEAFF. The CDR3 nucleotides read TGCGCCAGCAAGCGGACAGGGAAGACTTACACTACTGAAGCTTTCTTT.

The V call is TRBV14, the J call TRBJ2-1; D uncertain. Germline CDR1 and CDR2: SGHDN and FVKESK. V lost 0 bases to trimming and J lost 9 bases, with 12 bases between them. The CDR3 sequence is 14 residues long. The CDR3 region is CASSQDLVRPEQFF. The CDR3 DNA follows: TGTGCCAGCAGCCAAGATCTTGTGCGGCCTGAGCAGTTCTTC.

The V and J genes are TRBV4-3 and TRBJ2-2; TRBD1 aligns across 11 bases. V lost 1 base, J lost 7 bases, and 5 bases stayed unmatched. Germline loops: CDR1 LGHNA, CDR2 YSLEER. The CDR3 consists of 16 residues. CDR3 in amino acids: CASSQGGDRGVGELFF. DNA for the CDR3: TGCGCCAGCAGCCAAGGAGGGGACAGGGGGGTCGGGGAGCTGTTTTTT.

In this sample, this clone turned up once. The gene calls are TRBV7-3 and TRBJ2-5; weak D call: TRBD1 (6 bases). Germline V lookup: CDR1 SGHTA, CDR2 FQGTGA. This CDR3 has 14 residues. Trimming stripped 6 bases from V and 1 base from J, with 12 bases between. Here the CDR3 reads CASRRTDSQETQYF. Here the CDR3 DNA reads TGTGCCAGCAGACGCACGGACAGCCAAGAGACCCAGTACTTC.

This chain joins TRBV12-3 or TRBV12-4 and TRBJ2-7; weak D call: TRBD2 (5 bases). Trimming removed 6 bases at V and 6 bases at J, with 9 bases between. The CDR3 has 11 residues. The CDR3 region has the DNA TGTGCCAGCAGCCGCGGGCTCGAGCAGTACTTC. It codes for CASSRGLEQYF.

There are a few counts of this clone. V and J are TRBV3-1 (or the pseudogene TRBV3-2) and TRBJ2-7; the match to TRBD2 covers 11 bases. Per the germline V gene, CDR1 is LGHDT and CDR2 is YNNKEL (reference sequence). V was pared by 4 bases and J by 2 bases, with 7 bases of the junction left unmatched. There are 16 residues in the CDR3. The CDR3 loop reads CASSRQGTSGPYEQYF. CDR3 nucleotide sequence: TGTGCCAGCAGCCGCCAAGGGACTAGCGGCCCCTACGAGCAGTACTTC.